This entry concerns a single TCR beta chain. Germline assignment: CDR1 MNHEY and CDR2 SMNVEV (reference sequence). The V end lost 0 bases, the J end lost 3 bases, and 9 bases lay between the germline ends. This CDR3 is built from 14 residues. These data belong to a study of cytomegalovirus exposure and HLA in healthy donors. A multiplex PCR was run with 60 Vbeta primers and 13 Jbeta primers. Profiled with immunoSEQ multiplex PCR; TCRdb holds only in-frame clones, not every one. The sample lists 100,000 or so clones, approximately 82% occurring once. Sequencing used PBMCs. The gene calls are TRBV27 and TRBJ2-7, with TRBD2 as a possible D gene (5 bases). This sequence was found in a man aged 40-55 years in good health and CMV-seropositive. CDR3 in amino acids: CASSLSVGSYEQYF. The CDR3 DNA reads TGTGCCAGCAGTTTATCCGTAGGGAGCTACGAGCAGTACTTC.